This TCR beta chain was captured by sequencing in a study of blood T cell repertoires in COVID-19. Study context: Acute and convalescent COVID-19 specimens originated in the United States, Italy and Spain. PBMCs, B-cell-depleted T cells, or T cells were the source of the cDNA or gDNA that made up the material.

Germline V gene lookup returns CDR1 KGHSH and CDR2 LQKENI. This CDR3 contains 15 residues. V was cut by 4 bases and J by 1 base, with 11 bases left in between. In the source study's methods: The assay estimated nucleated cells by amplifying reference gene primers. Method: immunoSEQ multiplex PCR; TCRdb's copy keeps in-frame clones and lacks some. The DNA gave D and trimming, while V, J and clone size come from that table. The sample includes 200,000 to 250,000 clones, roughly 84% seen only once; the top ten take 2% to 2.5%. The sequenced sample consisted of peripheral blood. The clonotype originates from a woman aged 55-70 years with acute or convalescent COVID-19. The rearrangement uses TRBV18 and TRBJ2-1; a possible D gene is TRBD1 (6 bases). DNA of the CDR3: TGTGCCAGCTCACTAACAGGGTCGTCCTACAATGAGCAGTTCTTC. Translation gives CASSLTGSSYNEQFF.